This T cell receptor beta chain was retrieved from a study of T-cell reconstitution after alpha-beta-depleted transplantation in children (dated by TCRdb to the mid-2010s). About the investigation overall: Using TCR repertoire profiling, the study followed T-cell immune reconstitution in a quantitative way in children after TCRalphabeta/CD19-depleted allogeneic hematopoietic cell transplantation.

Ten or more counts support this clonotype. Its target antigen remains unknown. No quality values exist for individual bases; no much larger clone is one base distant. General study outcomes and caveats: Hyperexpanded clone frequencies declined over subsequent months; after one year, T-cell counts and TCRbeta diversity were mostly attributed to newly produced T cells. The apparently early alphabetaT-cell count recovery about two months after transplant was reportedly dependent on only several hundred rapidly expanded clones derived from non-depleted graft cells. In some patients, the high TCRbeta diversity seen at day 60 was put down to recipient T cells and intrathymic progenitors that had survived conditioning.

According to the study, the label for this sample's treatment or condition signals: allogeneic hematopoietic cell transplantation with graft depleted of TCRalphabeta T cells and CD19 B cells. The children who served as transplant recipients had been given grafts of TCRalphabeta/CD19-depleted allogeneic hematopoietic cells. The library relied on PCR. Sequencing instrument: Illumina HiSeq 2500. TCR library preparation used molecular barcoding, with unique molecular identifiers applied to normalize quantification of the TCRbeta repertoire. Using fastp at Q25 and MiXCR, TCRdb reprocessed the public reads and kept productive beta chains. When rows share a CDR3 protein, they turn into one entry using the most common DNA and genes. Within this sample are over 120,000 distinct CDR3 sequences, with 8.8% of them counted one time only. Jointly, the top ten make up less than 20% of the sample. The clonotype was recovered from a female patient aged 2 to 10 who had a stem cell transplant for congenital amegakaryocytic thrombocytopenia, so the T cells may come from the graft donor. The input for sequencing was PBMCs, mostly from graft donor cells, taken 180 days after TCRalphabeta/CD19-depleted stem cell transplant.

CDR3 region: CASRNTDYLEQYF. The DNA sequence is as follows: TGTGCCAGCAGGAATACGGACTACCTCGAGCAGTACTTC. The V gene is TRBV28 and the J gene is TRBJ2-7; a weak D assignment points to TRBD2 (6 bases agree). The V and J ends are trimmed by 6 bases and 6 bases, leaving 15 bases between them. The CDR3 runs 13 residues from the cysteine to the phenylalanine. Only CDR3 DNA is held: 39 bases, read in frame from base 1. CDR1 and CDR2 are read off the germline V gene as MDHEN and SYDVKM.